This TCR beta chain was captured in a study of T-cell reconstitution after alpha-beta-depleted transplantation in children. The TCRbeta library was prepared with unique molecular identifiers. TCRdb reprocessed the PCR reads with MiXCR, giving one entry per CDR3 protein. The data contain 360,000 or so distinct CDR3 sequences, 20% of them singletons. Per germline, CDR1 SGHVS and CDR2 FNYEAQ. This CDR3 comprises 14 residues. V lost 3 bases and J lost 4, with 13 bases in between. This clonotype was counted a few times. This specimen was PBMCs from the stem cell graft donor, taken from the stem cell graft. The receptor's source is a human donor who donated a stem cell graft to a child with acute myeloid leukemia. The chain is built from TRBV7-6 and TRBJ2-7; D uncertain. The CDR3 DNA is TGTGCCAGCAGCTTCCCGGGCGGCCAATACGAGCAGTACTTC. Its protein is CASSFPGGQYEQYF.